Listed here are 24 T cell receptor beta chains from one sample, sequenced in a study of blood T cell repertoires in COVID-19. Only in-frame clones appear in the TCRdb table, and some are missing; sequencing was by immunoSEQ multiplex PCR. Altogether approximately 240,000 clones are present, approximately 84% being singletons, with the ten largest covering 3% to 3.5%. Sequencing was performed on peripheral blood. These receptors came from a woman aged 25-40 years who had recovered from COVID-19.

The chain recombines TRBV7-3 with TRBJ2-3; D may be TRBD1 (6 bases). This CDR3 has 17 amino acids. V was trimmed by 2 bases and J by 2 bases, leaving 17 bases between them. Germline V gives CDR1 SGHTA, CDR2 FQGTGA. The CDR3 loop is CASSLEGSDRYTDTQYF. In DNA, the CDR3 is TGTGCCAGCAGCTTAGAAGGGAGTGACAGGTACACAGATACGCAGTATTTT.

The chain recombines TRBV10-3 with TRBJ2-2, with a weak D call TRBD1 (6 bases). The CDR3 totals 15 residues. Trimming shortened V by 7 bases and J by 0 bases, and 12 bases separated the two germline ends. Germline V lookup: CDR1 ENHRY, CDR2 SYGVKD. The CDR3 protein is CAIKGGQTNTGELFF. The DNA of the CDR3 is TGTGCCATCAAGGGTGGACAGACGAACACCGGGGAGCTGTTTTTT.

V usage is TRBV5-1 and J usage is TRBJ2-3; 7 bases are a match to TRBD2. The V gene end was trimmed by 1 base and the J gene end by 3 bases; junction bases not matched to a gene: 8. The CDR3 is 16 amino acids. In germline, CDR1 is SGHRS, CDR2 YFSETQ. The CDR3 reads CASSLTPAGTTDTQYF. The CDR3, as DNA: TGCGCCAGCAGCTTGACCCCAGCGGGAACGACAGATACGCAGTATTTT.

In this sample, this clone turned up once. The chain couples TRBV28 to TRBJ2-3, with D perhaps TRBD2 (7 bases). The CDR3 covers 14 residues. Germline CDR1 reads MDHEN; CDR2 reads SYDVKM. Trimming shortened V by 4 bases and J by 8 bases, and 16 bases separated the two germline ends. This CDR3 is CASSSGTGRGTQYF. The CDR3 DNA reads as TGTGCCAGCAGTTCAGGAACAGGGAGGGGTACGCAGTATTTT. The full variable domain, in which reference TRBV28 and TRBJ2-3 provide the parts outside the CDR3, is DVKVTQSSRYLVKRTGEKVFLECVQDMDHENMFWYRQDPGLGLRLIYFSYDVKMKEKGDIPEGYSVSREKKERFSLILESASTNQTSMYLCASSSGTGRGTQYFGPGTRLTVL.

The table lists this clone with a few counts. The chain uses TRBV20-1 and TRBJ1-5; D remains unclear. Germline assignment: CDR1 DFQATT and CDR2 SNEGSKA (reference sequence). The CDR3 runs to 14 residues. V lost 3 bases and J 9 bases, leaving 18 bases between the germline ends. The CDR3 region is CSASSDTGYRPQHF. CDR3 in DNA: TGCAGTGCTAGTAGTGACACCGGTTATCGGCCCCAGCATTTT.

In the case of this clone: The sample holds other DNA sequences that translate to the same CDR3. The chain couples TRBV7-3 to TRBJ2-3; the match to TRBD2 covers 14 bases. Unmatched junction bases numbered 4, after V lost 5 bases and J lost 3 bases. This CDR3 is 16 amino acids long. The germline CDR1 and CDR2 sequences are SGHTA and FQGTGA. The CDR3 loop reads CASSLGTSGSTDTQYF. In nucleotides, the CDR3 is TGTGCCAGCAGCCTGGGGACTAGCGGGAGTACAGATACGCAGTATTTT.

CDR3 loop: CASSEVAGEFQFTDEQFF. CDR3 bases: TGTGCCAGCAGTGAAGTAGCGGGAGAGTTCCAGTTTACGGATGAGCAGTTCTTC. The rearrangement links TRBV6-1 to TRBJ2-1, with 9 bases lining up with TRBD2. J gave up 8 bases and V 1 base, and 15 bases lay outside the gene matches. The CDR3 has 18 amino acids. CDR1 is MNHNS, CDR2 SASEGT, per germline.

The CDR3 DNA sequence: TGTGCCAGCAGCCACCAAGGGACAGGGGGAGGCAATCAGCCCCAGCATTTT. Translated, it gives CASSHQGTGGGNQPQHF. This rearrangement joins TRBV3-1 (or the pseudogene TRBV3-2) to TRBJ1-5; 11 nucleotides agree with TRBD1. V lost 3 bases and J lost 2; bases outside the gene matches: 6. Germline loops: CDR1 LGHDT, CDR2 YNNKEL (reference sequence). CDR3 size: 17 residues.

V gene TRBV7-8 combines with J gene TRBJ2-7; 8 nucleotides line up with TRBD2. V shed 2 bases and J 0 bases; nucleotides not matched to a gene: 6. The germline V gene encodes CDR1 SGHVS and CDR2 FQNEAQ. This CDR3 is 16 amino acids long. CDR3 sequence: CASSLSSGGSSYEQYF. CDR3 DNA: TGTGCCAGCAGCTTAAGTTCGGGGGGGAGCTCCTACGAGCAGTACTTC.

This chain joins TRBV30 and TRBJ1-2, with D maybe TRBD1 (6 bases). Germline CDR1 reads GTSNPN; CDR2 reads SVGIG (reference sequence). The V and J ends lost 5 bases and 8 bases respectively, with 18 bases between them. The CDR3 is 13 amino acids. The CDR3 protein is CAWAGQSLGGYTF. For the CDR3, the DNA is TGTGCCTGGGCTGGACAGTCGTTAGGGGGCTACACCTTC.

The chain links TRBV4-1 to TRBJ2-7; perhaps TRBD2 as D (5 bases). The V gene's germline CDR1 is MGHRA and CDR2 YSYEKL. The V gene lost 3 bases and the J gene lost 2 bases, with 14 bases spanning the gap. This CDR3 comprises 15 residues. In nucleotides, the CDR3 is TGCGCCAGCAGCCACAAGTCGCGGGTCCCCTACGAGCAGTACTTC. It yields the protein CASSHKSRVPYEQYF.

This clone was observed at least ten times. This sequence joins TRBV30 and TRBJ1-4; no definite D call. Looked up from germline, CDR1 is GTSNPN and CDR2 is SVGIG (reference sequence). The ends were cut back, 3 bases at V and 3 bases at J, with 11 bases in the middle. CDR3 size: 14 residues. As DNA, the CDR3 is TGTGCCTGGAGCCTTAACGGGGCTAATGAAAAACTGTTTTTT. Residues: CAWSLNGANEKLFF. Complete variable domain (other parts from reference TRBV30 and TRBJ1-4): SQTIHQWPATLVQPVGSPLSLECTVEGTSNPNLYWYRQAAGRGLQLLFYSVGIGQISSEVPQNLSASRPQDRQFILSSKKLLLSDSGFYLCAWSLNGANEKLFFGSGTQLSVL.

The chain uses TRBV13 and TRBJ2-7; D may be TRBD2 (6 bases). Per germline, CDR1 PRHDT and CDR2 FYEKMQ (reference sequence). V lost 5 bases and J 5 bases, leaving 16 bases between the germline ends. The CDR3 extends over 14 amino acids. In DNA form, the CDR3 reads TGTGCCAGCAGCCCACGAGGAGGGCTCGACGAGCAGTACTTC. This encodes CASSPRGGLDEQYF.

The rearrangement uses TRBV2 and TRBJ2-5; TRBD2 agrees at 7 bases. The junction had 9 bases not matched to a gene; V was cut back by 6 bases and J by 5 bases. Germline loops: CDR1 SNHLY, CDR2 FYNNEI. This CDR3 is built from 14 residues. CDR3 nucleotide sequence: TGTGCCAGCAGAGAGCAAGGCGGGAGTGAGACCCAGTACTTC. It is translated as CASREQGGSETQYF. The full variable domain, completed using reference TRBV2 and TRBJ2-5, is EPEVTQTPSHQVTQMGQEVILRCVPISNHLYFYWYRQILGQKVEFLVSFYNNEISEKSEIFDDQFSVERPDGSNFTLKIRSTKLEDSAMYFCASREQGGSETQYFGPGTRLLVL.

The sample holds one count of this clone. J is TRBJ1-6 and V is TRBV7-9; TRBD1 aligns across 8 bases. CDR3 length: 15 amino acids. V shed 2 bases and J 7 bases; nucleotides not matched to a gene: 4. The V gene's germline CDR1 is SEHNR and CDR2 FQNEAQ (reference sequence). CDR3 in amino acids: CASSLRTGRNSPLHF. CDR3 sequence (DNA): TGTGCCAGCAGCTTAAGGACAGGGAGAAATTCACCCCTCCACTTT.

The genes are TRBV5-1 and TRBJ2-3, with TRBD1 identical over 12 bases. V lost 2 bases to trimming and J lost 4 bases; unmatched junction nucleotides: 2. The CDR3 extends over 15 amino acids. In germline, CDR1 is SGHRS, CDR2 YFSETQ. In nucleotides, the CDR3 is TGCGCCAGCAGCTTCGGGACAGGGGGCGCAGATACGCAGTATTTT. Amino acids: CASSFGTGGADTQYF. Looking up the rest from reference TRBV5-1 and TRBJ2-3 gives the full variable domain: KAGVTQTPRYLIKTRGQQVTLSCSPISGHRSVSWYQQTPGQGLQFLFEYFSETQRNKGNFPGRFSGRQFSNSRSEMNVSTLELGDSALYLCASSFGTGGADTQYFGPGTRLTVL.

On this clone: This specimen includes other DNA sequences encoding the same CDR3. The V gene is TRBV5-1, the J gene TRBJ2-3; maybe TRBD1 (5 bases). Germline V gene lookup returns CDR1 SGHRS and CDR2 YFSETQ. There are 15 residues in the CDR3. Trimming removed 0 bases from V and 0 bases from J, with 8 bases in between. CDR3 nucleotides: TGCGCCAGCAGCTTGGACAGGACAAGCACAGATACGCAGTATTTT. It yields the protein CASSLDRTSTDTQYF.

The rearrangement links TRBV15 to TRBJ1-1, with TRBD1 matching over 7 bases. The V gene's germline CDR1 is LNHNV and CDR2 YYDKDF (reference sequence). The CDR3 has 16 residues. The V and J ends lost 3 bases and 3 bases, in that order; junction bases with no gene match: 10. CDR3 protein: CATSRYRGGADTEAFF. In DNA, the CDR3 is TGTGCCACCAGCAGGTATCGAGGGGGCGCGGACACTGAAGCTTTCTTT.

As concerns this clone: The junction does not match germline at one end; this may be a read error. This chain uses TRBV6-1 with TRBJ2-7; TRBD2 aligns across 10 bases. Germline values: CDR1 MNHNS, CDR2 SASEGT. This CDR3 contains 16 residues. The CDR3 bases are TGTGCCAGCAGTAAAGCGGGAGGGCTTAGCTCCTACGAGCAGTACTTC. Translation: CASSKAGGLSSYEQYF.

The chain employs TRBV5-1 and TRBJ1-1; 9 positions agree with TRBD1. Germline V CDR1 and CDR2: SGHRS, YFSETQ. J was trimmed by 2 bases and V by 1 base; bases with no gene match: 6. There are 16 residues in the CDR3. CDR3 DNA sequence: TGCGCCAGCAGCTTGATAGGGACAGGGAGAAACACTGAAGCTTTCTTT. Translation: CASSLIGTGRNTEAFF.

This clone is a singleton in its sample. The genes are TRBV3-1 (or the pseudogene TRBV3-2) and TRBJ2-2; D perhaps matches TRBD2 (5 bases). The CDR3 runs 15 residues. Germline lookup yields CDR1 LGHDT and CDR2 YNNKEL (reference sequence). Trimming took off 0 bases at V and 8 bases at J, with 13 bases between the two ends. CDR3 nucleotide sequence: TGTGCCAGCAGCCAAGATTACTTCGGGATAGGGGAGCTGTTTTTT. Its protein is CASSQDYFGIGELFF.

CDR3 sequence (DNA): TGTGCCACCAGTGATGAGGGTTTTCAGCCCCAGCATTTT. Protein sequence: CATSDEGFQPQHF. This rearrangement joins TRBV24-1 to TRBJ1-5; D unclear. The CDR3 has 13 residues. Per the germline V gene, CDR1 is KGHDR and CDR2 is SFDVKD. V was shortened by 3 bases and J by 6 bases, with 8 bases between the two germline ends.

The CDR3 is CASHAGRPYEQYF. The CDR3 DNA reads as TGTGCCAGCCACGCAGGGCGGCCCTACGAGCAGTACTTC. The gene calls are TRBV28 and TRBJ2-7, with D possibly matching TRBD1 (5 bases). Germline V gene data show CDR1 as MDHEN and CDR2 as SYDVKM. CDR3 size: 13 residues. V gave up 8 bases and J gave up 2 bases, with 13 bases separating them.

The V and J genes are TRBV18 and TRBJ1-4; the D is unclear. Per germline, CDR1 KGHSH and CDR2 LQKENI. The CDR3 covers 15 residues. V dropped 6 bases and J dropped 0 bases, with 11 bases sitting between them. CDR3 nucleotide sequence: TGTGCCAGCTCGTCAAACAGTGCAACTAATGAAAAACTGTTTTTT. It is translated as CASSSNSATNEKLFF.